This T cell receptor (beta chain) came from a study of T-cell memory formation after mild COVID-19. Via MiXCR, TCRdb re-called the 5' RACE reads, giving one row per CDR3 protein. The repertoire holds fewer than 650,000 distinct CDR3 sequences, with 17% as singletons. V shed 1 base and J shed 3 bases, with 21 bases lying between them. The CDR3 consists of 17 residues. Germline CDR1 and CDR2: DFQATT and SNEGSKA (reference sequence). The rearrangement joins TRBV20-1 to TRBJ1-1; D call uncertain. The sequencing input was PBMCs or a T cell subset sorted from them (not recorded which). The receptor comes from an adult woman who had mild COVID-19 (a few samples of this study predate the infection). Cell type and time point are not known. The CDR3 spells CSARGGYGLGEDTEAFF. The CDR3 DNA reads TGCAGTGCTAGAGGGGGTTACGGTCTGGGTGAGGACACTGAAGCTTTCTTT.